The clone carrying this TCR beta chain was observed a few times. The protocol was immunoSEQ multiplex PCR, while the TCRdb copy is restricted to in-frame clones and leaves out a portion. The table shows roughly 260,000 clones, with 80% to 90% occurring only once. This record belongs to a study of blood T cell repertoires in COVID-19. V was shortened by 1 base and J by 7 bases, with 4 bases between the two germline ends. The CDR3 totals 12 residues. Germline V lookup: CDR1 SGHVS, CDR2 FNYEAQ. The receptor's source is a woman between 50 and 59 years old who had recovered from COVID-19. The chain recombines TRBV7-6 with TRBJ2-2; D remains unclear. Specimen: PBMCs or T cells enriched from blood (not recorded which). CDR3 sequence: CASSLVSGELFF. The CDR3 DNA reads as TGTGCCAGCAGCTTAGTTAGCGGGGAGCTGTTTTTT.